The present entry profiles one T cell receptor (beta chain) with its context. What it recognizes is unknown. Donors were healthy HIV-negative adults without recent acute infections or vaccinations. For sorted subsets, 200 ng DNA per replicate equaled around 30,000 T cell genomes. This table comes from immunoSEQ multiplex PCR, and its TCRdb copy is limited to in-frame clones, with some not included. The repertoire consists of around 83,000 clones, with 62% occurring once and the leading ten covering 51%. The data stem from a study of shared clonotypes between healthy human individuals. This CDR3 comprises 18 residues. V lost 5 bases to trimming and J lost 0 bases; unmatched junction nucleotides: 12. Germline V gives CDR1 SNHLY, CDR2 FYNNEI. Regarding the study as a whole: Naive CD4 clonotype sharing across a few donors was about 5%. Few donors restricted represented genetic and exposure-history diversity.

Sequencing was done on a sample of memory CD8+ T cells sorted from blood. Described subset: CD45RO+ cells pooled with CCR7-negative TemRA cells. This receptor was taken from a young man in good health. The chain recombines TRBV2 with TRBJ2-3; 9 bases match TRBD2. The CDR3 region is CASSPRGFSGSSTDTQYF. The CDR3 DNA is TGTGCCAGCAGTCCAAGGGGGTTTAGCGGGAGCAGCACAGATACGCAGTATTTT.